The 5 T cell receptor beta chains listed next were all sequenced from one sample in a study of blood T cell repertoires in COVID-19. Repertoires were generated with immunoSEQ multiplex PCR, while TCRdb's copy carries only in-frame clones and drops some. This sample carries 280,000 or so clones, 85% of them seen once, and the ten largest clones take 10% to 15%. Sequenced material: peripheral blood. The source is a human donor in a cohort sampled during active COVID-19.

The CDR3 region has the DNA TGTGCCAGCAGCCAAGCTGCGCAAGCAACTAATGAAAAACTGTTTTTT. Protein product: CASSQAAQATNEKLFF. The chain recombines TRBV4-2 with TRBJ1-4; D gene ambiguous. This CDR3 has 16 amino acids. Per germline, CDR1 LGHNA and CDR2 YNFKEQ. The V end lost 1 base, the J end lost 0 bases, and 9 bases lay between the germline ends.

The V gene is TRBV6-6, the J gene TRBJ2-7; 10 nucleotides align to TRBD2. Germline loops: CDR1 MNHNY, CDR2 SVGAGI (reference sequence). The CDR3 has 14 amino acids. V lost 6 bases to trimming and J lost 5 bases; unmatched junction nucleotides: 7. CDR3 bases: TGTGCCAGCAGGGAAAGCGGGAGGGTAAACGAGCAGTACTTC. Protein product: CASRESGRVNEQYF.

The gene calls are TRBV28 and TRBJ2-5, with D possibly being TRBD2 (5 bases). Germline V CDR1 and CDR2: MDHEN, SYDVKM. This CDR3 spans 14 amino acids. Between the trimmed V and J ends, which lost 5 bases and 0 bases, there was a span of 10 bases. CDR3 loop: CASSQTGYQETQYF. The DNA for the CDR3 is TGTGCCAGCAGTCAGACGGGATACCAAGAGACCCAGTACTTC.

The chain couples TRBV13 to TRBJ2-2; the match to TRBD2 covers 10 bases. This CDR3 has 13 amino acids. Looked up from germline, CDR1 is PRHDT and CDR2 is FYEKMQ (reference sequence). V was clipped by 10 bases and J by 4 bases; unmatched bases: 3. The CDR3 region has the DNA TGTGCCACTAGCGGGAGTGGCACCGGGGAGCTGTTTTTT. The encoded protein is CATSGSGTGELFF.

The chain combines TRBV7-6 with TRBJ2-5, with TRBD1 matching over 9 bases. The germline V gene has CDR1 SGHVS and CDR2 FNYEAQ. This CDR3 region has 17 residues. V dropped 6 bases and J dropped 4; count of bases not matched to a gene: 15. CDR3 sequence reads: CASSRRGTGRVLETQYF. CDR3 nucleotide sequence: TGTGCCAGCAGTCGGCGGGGGACAGGGAGGGTATTAGAGACCCAGTACTTC. The full variable domain, completed using reference TRBV7-6 and TRBJ2-5, is GAGVSQSPRYKVTKRGQDVALRCDPISGHVSLYWYRQALGQGPEFLTYFNYEAQQDKSGLPNDRFSAERPEGSISTLTIQRTEQRDSAMYRCASSRRGTGRVLETQYFGPGTRLLVL.